Shown below are 26 T cell receptor beta chains from a single sample sequenced in a study of spatial heterogeneity in lung cancer (dated by TCRdb to 2018 to 2020). The time point tag for this specimen amounts to: sample taken at primary tumor resection. Receptor amplification or capture employed 5' RACE. Sequencing relied on a NextSeq 500. TCRdb reprocessed the public reads (quality trimming at Q25 with fastp, clone calling with MiXCR) and kept in-frame beta chains. Rows matching on CDR3 protein sequence are summarized as one entry with the most common DNA and genes. The sample includes 20,000 to 25,000 distinct CDR3 sequences, with about 4.5% observed a single time. The ten biggest clones cover about 7.7% of the sample. The sample here was PBMCs, taken at surgery. These receptors all come from a male donor with early-stage non-small cell lung cancer.

This clonotype appeared many times. J is TRBJ1-1 and V is TRBV12-5, with D perhaps TRBD1 (6 bases). The V gene's germline CDR1 is LGHNT and CDR2 FRNRAP. This CDR3 is 13 amino acids long. V gave up 5 bases and J gave up 0 bases, with 7 bases separating them. The CDR3, as DNA: TGTGCTAGTGGTGGGGACATGAACACTGAAGCTTTCTTT. It specifies CASGGDMNTEAFF. Variable domain in full (rest from reference TRBV12-5 and TRBJ1-1): DARVTQTPRHKVTEMGQEVTMRCQPILGHNTVFWYRQTMMQGLELLAYFRNRAPLDDSGMPKDRFSAEMPDATLATLKIQPSEPRDSAVYFCASGGDMNTEAFFGQGTRLTVV.

The chain uses TRBV6-2 or TRBV6-3 and TRBJ1-5; no clear D. Looked up from germline, CDR1 is MNHEY and CDR2 is SVGEGT. The germline V and J ends were trimmed by 3 bases and 7 bases, with 10 bases remaining between them. The CDR3 is made up of 13 amino acids. As DNA, the CDR3 is TGTGCCAGCAGTTATAATGGGGTGCAGCCCCAGCATTTT. It encodes CASSYNGVQPQHF.

The sample holds many counts of this clonotype. The chain is built from TRBV27 and TRBJ1-6; D uncertain. With 0 bases removed from V and 1 base from J, the gap between germline ends came to 10 bases. The germline V gene encodes CDR1 MNHEY and CDR2 SMNVEV (reference sequence). The CDR3 runs to 17 residues. For the CDR3, the DNA is TGTGCCAGCAGTTTATCTGACGTTGGATCCTATAATTCACCCCTCCACTTT. This gives the protein CASSLSDVGSYNSPLHF.

In its sample, this clonotype was seen many times. V usage is TRBV6-5 and J usage is TRBJ1-5; D call uncertain. CDR3 length: 13 residues. Trimming left V 2 bases short and J 4 bases short, with 6 bases between. Germline CDR1 is MNHEY and CDR2 is SVGAGI. The CDR3 loop is CASSYRPNQPQHF. The CDR3 coding sequence is TGTGCCAGCAGTTACAGACCTAATCAGCCCCAGCATTTT.

This clonotype occurred a few times. This rearrangement joins TRBV7-2 to TRBJ2-7, with 7 bases identical to TRBD1. Germline trimming cut 5 bases from V and 4 bases from J; bases unmatched to any gene: 11. Germline V lookup: CDR1 SGHTA, CDR2 FQGNSA. The CDR3 is made up of 15 amino acids. CDR3 nucleotide sequence: TGTGCCAGCAGCGATTCCGGGACAGTCTCTTACGAGCAGTACTTC. Translation gives CASSDSGTVSYEQYF. The full variable domain, in which reference TRBV7-2 and TRBJ2-7 provide the parts outside the CDR3, is GAGVSQSPSNKVTEKGKDVELRCDPISGHTALYWYRQSLGQGLEFLIYFQGNSAPDKSGLPSDRFSAERTGGSVSTLTIQRTQQEDSAVYLCASSDSGTVSYEQYFGPGTRLTVT.

By share, this clonotype counts as medium-sized. V gene TRBV5-8 combines with J gene TRBJ2-4; 10 bases line up with TRBD1. Germline loops: CDR1 SGHTS, CDR2 YDEGEE. J was trimmed by 7 bases and V by 3 bases; bases with no gene match: 4. The CDR3 has 14 residues. The CDR3 coding sequence is TGTGCCAGCAGCTCTGGACAGGGGGAGAACATTCAGTACTTC. Protein product: CASSSGQGENIQYF.

This clonotype was detected many times. The V and J genes are TRBV5-6 and TRBJ1-1; possible D gene TRBD1, 5 bases. This CDR3 region has 14 residues. Trimming cost V 4 bases and J 8 bases, with 18 bases left between them. CDR1 is SGHDT, CDR2 YYEEEE, per germline. CDR3: CASSPTVQEHEAFF. CDR3 in DNA: TGTGCCAGCAGCCCCACCGTACAGGAGCACGAAGCTTTCTTT.

The J gene is TRBJ2-3, the V gene TRBV13; D call uncertain. V dropped 3 bases and J dropped 6 bases, with 10 bases sitting between them. The length of the CDR3 is 13 residues. Germline V gene sequence: CDR1 PRHDT, CDR2 FYEKMQ (reference sequence). Here the CDR3 reads CASSFRGSDTQYF. The CDR3 bases are TGTGCCAGCAGCTTTAGAGGTTCGGATACGCAGTATTTT. The full variable domain, its missing parts supplied by reference TRBV13 and TRBJ2-3, is AAGVIQSPRHLIKEKRETATLKCYPIPRHDTVYWYQQGPGQDPQFLISFYEKMQSDKGSIPDRFSAQQFSDYHSELNMSSLELGDSALYFCASSFRGSDTQYFGPGTRLTVL.

This clonotype came up many times. The chain links TRBV7-6 to TRBJ2-5; TRBD1 agrees at 8 bases. This CDR3 has 12 amino acids. Germline V CDR1 and CDR2: SGHVS, FNYEAQ. Trimming cost V 6 bases and J 5 bases; bases outside gene matches: 2. The CDR3 spells CASRRTGETQYF. The DNA for the CDR3 is TGTGCCAGCAGAAGGACAGGGGAGACCCAGTACTTC.

This clonotype was picked up many times. V and J are TRBV21-1 and TRBJ2-1; TRBD2, the table's D call, lacks a check against the DNA. TRBV21-1 is deemed a pseudogene. The CDR3 loop spans 19 amino acids. The CDR3 sequence is CASSKRRLAGGSSYNEQFF. The CDR3 DNA sequence: TGTGCCAGCAGCAAAAGGAGACTAGCGGGAGGGAGCTCCTACAATGAGCAGTTCTTC.

This clonotype was detected many times. V gene TRBV9 combines with J gene TRBJ2-1; 7 positions agree with TRBD2. CDR3 length: 15 amino acids. J was trimmed by 0 bases and V by 4 bases; bases with no gene match: 4. CDR1 and CDR2 (germline): SGDLS, YYNGEE. CDR3 region: CASSPGGSSYNEQFF. The CDR3 DNA reads as TGTGCCAGCAGCCCCGGCGGGAGCTCCTACAATGAGCAGTTCTTC.

Ten or more counts support this clonotype. The chain joins TRBV20-1 to TRBJ2-4, with 7 bases that match TRBD1. CDR3 length equals 15 residues. Looked up from germline, CDR1 is DFQATT and CDR2 is SNEGSKA (reference sequence). The V and J ends lost 6 bases and 1 base, in that order; junction bases with no gene match: 9. DNA of the CDR3: TGCAGTGCCAAACGGGACAGTTATGCCAAAAACATTCAGTACTTC. Translated: CSAKRDSYAKNIQYF.

This clonotype turned up a few times. CDR3 DNA sequence: TGTGCCAGCAGCTCGACACCTTTCGGGACAGGGATATATTTT. This translates into CASSSTPFGTGIYF. The V gene is TRBV7-3, the J gene TRBJ1-3, with 9 bases lining up with TRBD1. CDR3 length equals 14 residues. Losses at the gene ends were 4 bases for V and 13 bases for J; bases not matched to a gene: 11. Germline V gene data show CDR1 as SGHTA and CDR2 as FQGTGA.

This chain uses TRBV2 with TRBJ2-5; 9 bases agree with TRBD2. CDR1 SNHLY and CDR2 FYNNEI come from the germline V gene. This CDR3 is built from 13 residues. Trimming removed 7 bases from V and 13 bases from J; junction bases left unmatched: 13. The chain's CDR3 is CASMTGTSPRRYF. Here the CDR3 DNA reads TGTGCCAGCATGACTGGGACTAGCCCGAGGCGGTACTTC.

This clonotype was detected many times. This sequence joins TRBV2 and TRBJ1-6; D is possibly TRBD1 (5 bases). The CDR3 runs to 14 residues. The ends were cut back, 1 base at V and 13 bases at J, with 14 bases in the middle. CDR1 is SNHLY and CDR2 is FYNNEI in the germline V gene. In DNA form, the CDR3 reads TGTGCCAGCAGTGAAGGCGGGGGTCATCTCCCCCTCCACTTT. As protein: CASSEGGGHLPLHF.

By share of the sample, this clonotype is medium-sized (0.01 to 0.1%). The V gene is TRBV20-1, the J gene TRBJ2-7, with 8 nucleotides matching TRBD1. CDR1 DFQATT and CDR2 SNEGSKA come from the germline V gene (reference sequence). The V gene end was trimmed by 3 bases and the J gene end by 0 bases; junction bases not matched to a gene: 10. The CDR3 spans 16 residues. The CDR3 loop reads CSASFPGQGSSYEQYF. The CDR3, as DNA: TGCAGTGCTAGTTTCCCCGGACAGGGAAGCTCCTACGAGCAGTACTTC.

This clonotype has at least ten counts. The V call is TRBV20-1, the J call TRBJ2-7, with a tentative D call TRBD1 (5 bases). The CDR3 is 13 residues long. Germline V gene lookup returns CDR1 DFQATT and CDR2 SNEGSKA (reference sequence). V was cut by 5 bases and J by 4 bases, with 15 bases left in between. Here the CDR3 reads CSAHRVGHYEQYF. CDR3 in DNA: TGCAGTGCTCACCGAGTTGGACATTACGAGCAGTACTTC.

Within the sample, this clonotype is medium-sized (0.01 to 0.1%). The genes are TRBV9 and TRBJ2-5; possibly TRBD1 or TRBD2 for D (5 bases each). The CDR3 spans 13 residues. Trimming took 3 bases from V and 3 from J, leaving 9 bases between them. Germline V gene sequence: CDR1 SGDLS, CDR2 YYNGEE. CDR3 DNA: TGTGCCAGCAGCGGAGGGACGGAAGAGACCCAGTACTTC. Protein sequence: CASSGGTEETQYF.

Within the sample, this clonotype is medium-sized. The V gene is TRBV6-5, the J gene TRBJ2-2, with D unclear. Germline CDR1 MNHEY, CDR2 SVGAGI. V was clipped by 5 bases and J by 2 bases, with 0 bases between them. The CDR3 is 11 amino acids. CDR3 amino acids: CASSNTGELFF. CDR3 in DNA: TGTGCCAGCAGTAACACCGGGGAGCTGTTTTTT.

By its share, this clonotype is medium-sized. Here the CDR3 reads CASSFTNEKLFF. DNA of the CDR3: TGTGCCAGCAGCTTTACTAATGAAAAACTGTTTTTT. The genes are TRBV5-5 and TRBJ1-4, with D unresolved. V was pared by 2 bases and J by 2 bases, with 1 base between. From germline, CDR1 is SGHKS and CDR2 YYEKEE (reference sequence). This CDR3 region has 12 residues.

This clonotype was seen ten or more times. The rearrangement joins TRBV27 to TRBJ2-7; either TRBD1 or TRBD2 may fit D (5 bases each). V shed 6 bases and J shed 5 bases, with 17 bases lying between them. Germline V gives CDR1 MNHEY, CDR2 SMNVEV (reference sequence). This CDR3 spans 14 amino acids. The CDR3 sequence is CASSLYGALNEQYF. CDR3 bases: TGTGCCAGCAGCCTCTACGGGGCCCTGAACGAGCAGTACTTC.

This clonotype was observed many times. The rearrangement uses TRBV6-1 and TRBJ2-3, with 13 bases aligning to TRBD2. The CDR3 consists of 16 residues. Germline V gene lookup returns CDR1 MNHNS and CDR2 SASEGT. V shed 2 bases and J 6 bases; nucleotides not matched to a gene: 5. CDR3 sequence: CASSEQRTSGGDTQYF. CDR3 coding DNA: TGTGCCAGCAGTGAACAAAGGACTAGCGGGGGTGATACGCAGTATTTT.

This clonotype has a handful of counts. This chain's CDR3 is CASKLRRNTGELFF. DNA of the CDR3: TGTGCCAGCAAACTTCGCAGAAACACCGGGGAGCTGTTTTTT. V and J are TRBV6-5 and TRBJ2-2; unclear D gene. The CDR3 loop spans 14 amino acids. The germline V gene has CDR1 MNHEY and CDR2 SVGAGI. The V gene lost 7 bases and the J gene lost 2 bases, with 11 bases spanning the gap.

The table lists this clonotype with many counts. The rearrangement uses TRBV3-1 and TRBJ2-7; D remains unclear. This CDR3 is 12 amino acids long. Per germline, CDR1 LGHDT and CDR2 YNNKEL (reference sequence). Deletions cut 4 bases from V and 3 bases from J, with 7 bases between. Here the CDR3 reads CASSPTGYEQYF. The CDR3 nucleotides read TGTGCCAGCAGCCCCACGGGCTACGAGCAGTACTTC.

This clonotype has a handful of counts. V gene TRBV20-1 combines with J gene TRBJ2-7, with D perhaps assigned TRBD1 or TRBD2 (5 bases each). Germline loops: CDR1 DFQATT, CDR2 SNEGSKA (reference sequence). The V and J ends lost 5 bases and 0 bases respectively, with 14 bases between them. The CDR3 loop spans 14 amino acids. CDR3 sequence (DNA): TGCAGTGCTGTGGGACCCAAAATCTCCTACGAGCAGTACTTC. Translation gives CSAVGPKISYEQYF.

In this sample, this clonotype turned up many times. The rearrangement uses TRBV5-1 and TRBJ1-5; maybe TRBD1 (5 bases). Germline V CDR1 and CDR2: SGHRS, YFSETQ. The length of the CDR3 is 14 residues. Trimming left V 1 base short and J 2 bases short, with 7 bases between. The CDR3 spells CASSLTGGNQPQHF. The CDR3 DNA reads as TGCGCCAGCAGCTTGACAGGAGGCAATCAGCCCCAGCATTTT.